These T cell receptor beta chains were read from a single sample in a study of T cells in Graves' hyperthyroidism and ophthalmopathy. TCRdb reprocessed the multiplex PCR reads with MiXCR, giving one entry per CDR3 protein. The data contain around 300,000 distinct CDR3 sequences, around 20% of them singletons. The sequenced sample consisted of blood. The origin of the receptors is a man aged 25 to 40 with Graves' ophthalmopathy. Both conserved end residues are part of each CDR3. The order of the fields is V gene, D gene, J gene, clone size, CDR3 protein. A D gene is named only where the DNA matches it firmly. The size of a clone is reported for some rows only, either as once, few or many, or as a class for expanded clones.

v_gene: TRBV2
d_gene: TRBD1
j_gene: TRBJ1-5
abundance: few
CDR3aa: CASSPLQGSNQPQHF

v_gene: TRBV28
d_gene: -
j_gene: TRBJ2-2
abundance: -
CDR3aa: CASSLSYPGELFF

v_gene: TRBV30
d_gene: -
j_gene: TRBJ1-6
abundance: many
CDR3aa: CASGDGDNSPLHF

v_gene: TRBV28
d_gene: -
j_gene: TRBJ1-1
abundance: -
CDR3aa: CASSLFGQGLTEAFF

v_gene: TRBV2
d_gene: TRBD2
j_gene: TRBJ2-7
abundance: few
CDR3aa: CASRRGGGAGEQYF

v_gene: TRBV25-1
d_gene: TRBD2
j_gene: TRBJ2-7
abundance: -
CDR3aa: CASSEPGTSGYEQYF

v_gene: TRBV7-9
d_gene: -
j_gene: TRBJ2-3
abundance: few
CDR3aa: CASSRRDFELPEVDTQYF

v_gene: TRBV20-1
d_gene: -
j_gene: TRBJ2-3
abundance: many
CDR3aa: CSASPSDTQYF

v_gene: TRBV11-2
d_gene: -
j_gene: TRBJ1-1
abundance: -
CDR3aa: CAGSFSQGSEAFF

v_gene: TRBV12-3/TRBV12-4
d_gene: -
j_gene: TRBJ2-7
abundance: -
CDR3aa: CASSFRGGTYEQYF

v_gene: TRBV5-1
d_gene: -
j_gene: TRBJ1-2
abundance: -
CDR3aa: CASSLGPLRRVPEGGYTF

v_gene: TRBV10-3
d_gene: -
j_gene: TRBJ2-7
abundance: few
CDR3aa: CAISESGEWEQYF

v_gene: TRBV5-1
d_gene: -
j_gene: TRBJ2-6
abundance: -
CDR3aa: CASSLESIGIGGANVLTF

v_gene: TRBV9
d_gene: TRBD2
j_gene: TRBJ2-1
abundance: -
CDR3aa: CASNRAGGFYNEQFF

v_gene: TRBV9
d_gene: -
j_gene: TRBJ2-5
abundance: many
CDR3aa: CASSVGWGREETQYF

v_gene: TRBV9
d_gene: -
j_gene: TRBJ2-2
abundance: -
CDR3aa: CASSPRSSGFDTGELFF

v_gene: TRBV7-3
d_gene: -
j_gene: TRBJ2-3
abundance: few
CDR3aa: CASSPGGETSTDTQYF

v_gene: TRBV20-1
d_gene: TRBD2
j_gene: TRBJ2-3
abundance: many
CDR3aa: CSARGAVAGTGTHTDTQYF

v_gene: TRBV12-3/TRBV12-4
d_gene: -
j_gene: TRBJ1-1
abundance: many
CDR3aa: CASKSQGSNTEAFF

v_gene: TRBV12-3/TRBV12-4
d_gene: -
j_gene: TRBJ2-2
abundance: -
CDR3aa: CASSLARQYTGELFF

v_gene: TRBV29-1
d_gene: -
j_gene: TRBJ2-7
abundance: many
CDR3aa: CSVEAPDEQYF

v_gene: TRBV20-1
d_gene: -
j_gene: TRBJ2-7
abundance: many
CDR3aa: CSARDSHYEQYF

v_gene: TRBV6-1
d_gene: -
j_gene: TRBJ1-1
abundance: -
CDR3aa: CASSWTAEAFF

v_gene: TRBV30
d_gene: -
j_gene: TRBJ1-6
abundance: many
CDR3aa: CAWSSGSYNSPLHF

v_gene: TRBV6-1
d_gene: TRBD1
j_gene: TRBJ2-5
abundance: -
CDR3aa: CASSPGGTGEYF

v_gene: TRBV24-1
d_gene: -
j_gene: TRBJ1-2
abundance: few
CDR3aa: CATSPTGVDGYTF

v_gene: TRBV29-1
d_gene: -
j_gene: TRBJ1-1
abundance: many
CDR3aa: CSAATGGVTEAFF

v_gene: TRBV9
d_gene: TRBD1
j_gene: TRBJ2-7
abundance: -
CDR3aa: CASSRQGVSYEQYF

v_gene: TRBV3-1
d_gene: TRBD1
j_gene: TRBJ2-7
abundance: many
CDR3aa: CASSLGRGYEQYF

v_gene: TRBV27
d_gene: -
j_gene: TRBJ2-3
abundance: -
CDR3aa: CASSPLPGLQQYF

v_gene: TRBV12-3/TRBV12-4
d_gene: -
j_gene: TRBJ2-7
abundance: -
CDR3aa: CASRLGDEQYF

v_gene: TRBV12-3/TRBV12-4
d_gene: -
j_gene: TRBJ1-2
abundance: -
CDR3aa: CASSLYQGIGRYGYTF

v_gene: TRBV6-1
d_gene: -
j_gene: TRBJ1-5
abundance: -
CDR3aa: CASSEFGSGQPQHF

v_gene: TRBV5-8
d_gene: TRBD1
j_gene: TRBJ1-1
abundance: few
CDR3aa: CASSRTGFRDTEAFF

v_gene: TRBV20-1
d_gene: TRBD1
j_gene: TRBJ1-2
abundance: -
CDR3aa: CSARDQGANYGYTF

v_gene: TRBV28
d_gene: TRBD1
j_gene: TRBJ1-5
abundance: -
CDR3aa: CASRQGGSGNQPQHF

v_gene: TRBV3-1
d_gene: -
j_gene: TRBJ1-1
abundance: -
CDR3aa: CVSSQLPGLEAFF

v_gene: TRBV6-1
d_gene: -
j_gene: TRBJ1-2
abundance: few
CDR3aa: CASSEASANYGYTF

v_gene: TRBV20-1
d_gene: -
j_gene: TRBJ1-2
abundance: many
CDR3aa: CSAKDSKAGYGYTF

v_gene: TRBV5-8
d_gene: TRBD1
j_gene: TRBJ1-5
abundance: -
CDR3aa: CASSSRDRAPRNQPQHF

v_gene: TRBV28
d_gene: -
j_gene: TRBJ2-5
abundance: -
CDR3aa: CASSWRAQETQYF

v_gene: TRBV2
d_gene: -
j_gene: TRBJ2-1
abundance: many
CDR3aa: CASSESWTDKFF

v_gene: TRBV30
d_gene: -
j_gene: TRBJ1-1
abundance: many
CDR3aa: CAWSVGFGTEAFF

v_gene: TRBV10-3
d_gene: -
j_gene: TRBJ1-1
abundance: -
CDR3aa: CAISESSRVYTEAFF

v_gene: TRBV10-3
d_gene: TRBD2
j_gene: TRBJ2-1
abundance: few
CDR3aa: CAIRPGLAGADEQFF

v_gene: TRBV19
d_gene: -
j_gene: TRBJ1-4
abundance: once
CDR3aa: CASRKTQGTNEKLFF

v_gene: TRBV5-4
d_gene: -
j_gene: TRBJ2-5
abundance: many
CDR3aa: CASKGGWEETQYF